The 8 T cell receptor beta chains below were found in one sample sequenced in a study of T cells after yellow fever vaccination. TCRdb used MiXCR to reprocess the 5' RACE reads, holding one entry per CDR3 protein. The sample yields 80,000 to 100,000 distinct CDR3 sequences, approximately 9% seen once. The specimen was CD8+ T cells not binding an NS4B(214-222) dextramer, sorted from PBMCs, collected less than 18 days after the first yellow fever vaccination. The receptors stem from a young man who received the YFV17D yellow fever vaccine.

The rearrangement links TRBV5-5 to TRBJ1-1; D is uncertain. The CDR3 is made up of 13 amino acids. Germline V CDR1 and CDR2: SGHKS, YYEKEE (reference sequence). V gave up 2 bases and J gave up 5 bases, with 10 bases separating them. The CDR3 sequence is CASSFGFKTEAFF. CDR3 coding DNA: TGTGCCAGCAGCTTTGGGTTTAAGACTGAAGCTTTCTTT. Filled out from reference TRBV5-5 and TRBJ1-1, the complete variable domain reads DAGVTQSPTHLIKTRGQQVTLRCSPISGHKSVSWYQQVLGQGPQFIFQYYEKEERGRGNFPDRFSARQFPNYSSELNVNALLLGDSALYLCASSFGFKTEAFFGQGTRLTVV.

V is TRBV27 and J is TRBJ1-4, with no clear D. Trimming took off 7 bases at V and 0 bases at J, with 15 bases between the two ends. The CDR3 contains 16 residues. Germline assignment: CDR1 MNHEY and CDR2 SMNVEV (reference sequence). CDR3 nucleotides: TGTGCCAGCAAGTTTGTCCCCTATGCAACTAATGAAAAACTGTTTTTT. Its protein is CASKFVPYATNEKLFF.

The chain recombines TRBV12-3 or TRBV12-4 with TRBJ2-7; the D gene is possibly TRBD2 (5 bases). CDR3 length: 14 residues. V was clipped by 1 base and J by 1 base, with 8 bases between them. As DNA, the CDR3 is TGTGCCAGCAGTTTAGTCGGAGGATCCTACGAGCAGTACTTC. It specifies CASSLVGGSYEQYF.

The count of this clonotype is one. The chain links TRBV10-2 to TRBJ1-1; TRBD1 aligns across 9 bases. V lost 8 bases to trimming and J lost 2 bases; unmatched junction nucleotides: 3. The CDR3 runs to 13 residues. The germline V gene has CDR1 WSHSY and CDR2 SAAADI. The CDR3 region has the DNA TGCGCCAGCGGGGGACAGGGTAACACTGAAGCTTTCTTT. Its protein product is CASGGQGNTEAFF.

This clonotype was recorded a few times. V gene TRBV20-1 combines with J gene TRBJ2-1; 9 bases fit TRBD1. Germline CDR1 reads DFQATT; CDR2 reads SNEGSKA (reference sequence). The CDR3 length is 16 residues. Trimming removed 0 bases from V and 4 bases from J; junction bases left unmatched: 7. In nucleotides, the CDR3 is TGCAGTGCTAGAGATTACGGGACAGGGTTATACAATGAGCAGTTCTTC. This encodes CSARDYGTGLYNEQFF.

This clonotype was observed a handful of times. The chain links TRBV20-1 to TRBJ2-2, with TRBD2 matching 7 bases. V lost 3 bases to trimming and J lost 3 bases; unmatched junction nucleotides: 4. The CDR3 has 14 amino acids. The V gene's germline CDR1 is DFQATT and CDR2 SNEGSKA (reference sequence). This chain's CDR3 is CSARGGAHTGELFF. The CDR3 DNA is TGCAGTGCTAGGGGAGGGGCGCACACCGGGGAGCTGTTTTTT.

Only a few counts were recorded for this clonotype. The V call is TRBV20-1, the J call TRBJ2-7, with 10 bases that match TRBD1. This CDR3 is built from 15 residues. V dropped 0 bases and J dropped 3; count of bases not matched to a gene: 5. Germline CDR1 and CDR2: DFQATT and SNEGSKA (reference sequence). This chain's CDR3 is CSARDTRTGGYEQYF. The CDR3, as DNA: TGCAGTGCTAGAGATACGAGGACAGGGGGCTACGAGCAGTACTTC.

This clonotype was seen a handful of times. The rearrangement joins TRBV25-1 to TRBJ1-2, with 10 nucleotides matching TRBD1. Losses at the gene ends were 4 bases for V and 6 bases for J; bases not matched to a gene: 8. Germline values: CDR1 MGHDK, CDR2 SYGVNS. The CDR3 covers 15 residues. The CDR3 protein is CASSAGTGDFHGYTF. The DNA of the CDR3 is TGTGCCAGCAGTGCTGGGACAGGGGATTTCCATGGCTACACCTTC.